This T cell receptor beta chain comes out of a study of shared clonotypes between healthy human individuals. The study's findings and limits: The expectation was that sequencing depth would affect clonotype sharing among donors. In contrast to clonotypes shared by all four donors, non-shared clonotypes had lower generation probabilities. For naive CD4 cells, roughly 5% of clonotypes were shared across a handful of donors.

This table comes from immunoSEQ multiplex PCR, and its TCRdb copy is limited to in-frame clones, with some not included. The sample has over a million clones, 75% to 80% seen once. The CDR3 has 14 residues. Germline values: CDR1 KGHSH, CDR2 LQKENI. Losses at the gene ends were 2 bases for V and 6 bases for J; bases not matched to a gene: 7. Concerning this clone: Its cognate antigen is unknown.

CD45RA+ naive and CD45RA-negative memory subsets were separated from CD4+ cells. The sequenced material came from memory CD4+ T cells from PBMCs. Subset noted: CD45RA-negative fraction. The chain joins TRBV18 to TRBJ2-7; 7 nucleotides align to TRBD2. This clonotype was sampled from a man between 18 and 29 years old in good health. Some clones in this sample may be carry-over from other donors' samples. As DNA, the CDR3 is TGTGCCAGCTCACCAAAGGGAGCGGGAATCGAGCAGTACTTC. As protein: CASSPKGAGIEQYF.